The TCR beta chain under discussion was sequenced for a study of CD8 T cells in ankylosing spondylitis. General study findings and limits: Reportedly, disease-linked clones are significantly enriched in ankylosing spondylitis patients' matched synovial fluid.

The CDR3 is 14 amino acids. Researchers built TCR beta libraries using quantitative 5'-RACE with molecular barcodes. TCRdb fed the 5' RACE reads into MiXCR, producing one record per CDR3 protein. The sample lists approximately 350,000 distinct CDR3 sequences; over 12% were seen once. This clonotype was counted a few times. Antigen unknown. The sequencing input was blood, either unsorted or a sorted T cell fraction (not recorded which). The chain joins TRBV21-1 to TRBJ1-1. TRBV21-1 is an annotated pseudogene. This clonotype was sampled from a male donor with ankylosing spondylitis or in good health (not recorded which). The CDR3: CASSKEEGNTEAFF. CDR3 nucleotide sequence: TGTGCCAGCAGCAAAGAAGAAGGGAACACTGAAGCTTTCTTT.